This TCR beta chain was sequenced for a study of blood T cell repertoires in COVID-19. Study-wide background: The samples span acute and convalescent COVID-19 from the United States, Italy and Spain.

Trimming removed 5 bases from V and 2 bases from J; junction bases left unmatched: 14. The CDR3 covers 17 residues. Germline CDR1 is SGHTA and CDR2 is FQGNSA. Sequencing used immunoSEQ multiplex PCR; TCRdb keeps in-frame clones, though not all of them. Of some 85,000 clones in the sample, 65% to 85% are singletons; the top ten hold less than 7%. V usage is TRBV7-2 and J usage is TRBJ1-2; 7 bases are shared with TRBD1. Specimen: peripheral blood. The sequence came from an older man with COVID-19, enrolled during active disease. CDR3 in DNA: TGTGCCAGCAGCCAGGAAAACGACAGGGTGGGGAACTATGGCTACACCTTC. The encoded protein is CASSQENDRVGNYGYTF.